This T cell receptor (beta chain) comes out of a study of beta chain features in type 1 diabetes. J gave up 6 bases and V 2 bases, and 7 bases lay outside the gene matches. In germline, CDR1 is MNHNY, CDR2 SVGAGI (reference sequence). The CDR3 contains 14 residues. Investigators reverse transcribed all isolated RNA, so they sequenced expressed TCRB transcripts. Profiled with immunoSEQ multiplex PCR; TCRdb holds only in-frame clones, not every one. The repertoire has 900,000 or so clones, around a sixth of them found once; the top ten carry 0.023%. The TCR originated in a young woman in good health. V is TRBV6-6 and J is TRBJ2-7, with TRBD2 matching 7 bases. The source material was naive CD4+ T cells from blood. The CDR3 DNA is TGTGCCAGCAGTTACGAGCGGGGTCGGTTCGAGCAGTACTTC. As protein: CASSYERGRFEQYF.